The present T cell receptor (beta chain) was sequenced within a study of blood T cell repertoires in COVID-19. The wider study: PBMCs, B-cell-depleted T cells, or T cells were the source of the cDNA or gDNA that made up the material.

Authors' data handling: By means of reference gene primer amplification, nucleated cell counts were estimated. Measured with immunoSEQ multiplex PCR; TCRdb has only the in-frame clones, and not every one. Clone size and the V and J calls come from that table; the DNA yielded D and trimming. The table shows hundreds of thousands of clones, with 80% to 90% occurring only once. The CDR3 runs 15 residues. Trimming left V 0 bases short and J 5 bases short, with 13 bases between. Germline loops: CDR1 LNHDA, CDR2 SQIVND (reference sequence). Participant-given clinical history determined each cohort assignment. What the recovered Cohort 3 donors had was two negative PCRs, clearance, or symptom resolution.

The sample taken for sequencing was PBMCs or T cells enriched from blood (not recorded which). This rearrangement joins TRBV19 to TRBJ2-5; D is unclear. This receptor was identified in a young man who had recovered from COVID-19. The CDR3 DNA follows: TGTGCCAGTAGTATAGATCTATACGACTCGGAGACCCAGTACTTC. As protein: CASSIDLYDSETQYF. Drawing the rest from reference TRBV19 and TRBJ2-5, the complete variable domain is DGGITQSPKYLFRKEGQNVTLSCEQNLNHDAMYWYRQDPGQGLRLIYYSQIVNDFQKGDIAEGYSVSREKKESFPLTVTSAQKNPTAFYLCASSIDLYDSETQYFGPGTRLLVL.